These 3 T cell receptor beta chains originate from one sample sequenced in a study of shared clonotypes between healthy human individuals. Sequencing used immunoSEQ multiplex PCR; TCRdb keeps in-frame clones, though not all of them. The sample yields about 1.5 million clones, around 98% seen once. Source material: naive CD4+ T cells sorted from blood. Subset given: CD45RA+ positively selected. The source is a man younger than 45 in good health.

This chain links TRBV29-1 with TRBJ2-2, with 8 bases fitting TRBD2. V trimming: 6 bases; J trimming: 4 bases; junction bases outside the gene matches: 7. From germline, CDR1 is SQVTM and CDR2 ANQGSEA. The CDR3 totals 14 residues. The CDR3 DNA follows: TGCAGCGTCTCACAACTAGCGGCCACCGGGGAGCTGTTTTTT. It codes for CSVSQLAATGELFF.

The chain has TRBV28 and TRBJ1-4; 11 nucleotides align to TRBD1. The CDR3 contains 15 residues. Germline V gene lookup returns CDR1 MDHEN and CDR2 SYDVKM. V was pared by 6 bases and J by 7 bases, with 7 bases of the junction left unmatched. The CDR3 spells CASRSVGQGVEKLFF. As DNA, the CDR3 is TGTGCCAGCAGGTCGGTGGGACAGGGGGTTGAAAAACTGTTTTTT.

The rearrangement links TRBV5-1 to TRBJ2-1; TRBD2 might be the D (6 bases). V gave up 2 bases and J gave up 4 bases, with 16 bases separating them. This CDR3 is built from 16 residues. Germline CDR1 is SGHRS and CDR2 is YFSETQ. CDR3 sequence: CASSFPMGGLYNEQFF. The CDR3 DNA reads TGCGCCAGCAGCTTCCCAATGGGGGGACTTTACAATGAGCAGTTCTTC. The full variable domain, with the rest looked up from reference TRBV5-1 and TRBJ2-1, is KAGVTQTPRYLIKTRGQQVTLSCSPISGHRSVSWYQQTPGQGLQFLFEYFSETQRNKGNFPGRFSGRQFSNSRSEMNVSTLELGDSALYLCASSFPMGGLYNEQFFGPGTRLTVL.